Listed below are T cell receptor beta chains from one sample, sequenced in a study of blood T cells in healthy people across ages. TCRdb re-called the 5' RACE reads through MiXCR, storing one row per CDR3 protein. The sample includes 1.5 million or so distinct CDR3 sequences, approximately 43% seen only once; the top ten take around 4%. The sample taken for sequencing was blood. All receptors come from a woman aged 18-29 years in good health. Both conserved end residues are part of each CDR3. A D gene is named only where the DNA matches it firmly. The listing skips clone size in some rows; elsewhere it reads once, few, many or a size class.

d_call	v_call	j_call	clone_size	cdr3_nt	cdr3_aa
TRBD1	TRBV29-1	TRBJ2-1	.	TGCAGCGTTGACGGGGACAGGCGTTCATCCGATGAGCAGTTCTTC	CSVDGDRRSSDEQFF
.	TRBV18	TRBJ2-7	many	TGTGCCAGCTCACCACTGGGGCAAAACAATGAGCAGTACTTC	CASSPLGQNNEQYF
TRBD1	TRBV10-3	TRBJ1-2	.	TGTGCCATCAGTCCAGACAGGGTCTATGGCTACACCTTC	CAISPDRVYGYTF
.	TRBV27	TRBJ2-2	.	TGTGCCAGCAGCCCCATTATAAACACCGGGGAGCTGTTTTTT	CASSPIINTGELFF
.	TRBV18	TRBJ1-2	many	TGCGCCAGCAGCCCATCGACAGCTAACTATGGCTACACCTTC	CASSPSTANYGYTF
.	TRBV5-1	TRBJ2-6	.	TGCGCCAGCAGCTTGCCGAACAGTGCCGGGGCCAACGTCCTGACTTTC	CASSLPNSAGANVLTF
.	TRBV4-3	TRBJ1-6	many	TGCGCCAGCAGCCAAGATCGGGCATATTCACCCCTCCACTTT	CASSQDRAYSPLHF
TRBD2	TRBV20-1	TRBJ2-1	few	TGCAGTGCTGAAGGACTAGCGGGAGTCGATGAGCAGTTCTTC	CSAEGLAGVDEQFF
.	TRBV5-5	TRBJ2-2	.	TGTGCCAGCAGCTTGGTGGCGCGTTCGAACACCGGGGAGCTGTTTTTT	CASSLVARSNTGELFF
.	TRBV4-1	TRBJ1-4	.	TGCGCCAGCAGCCAAGTAAGAGCAGGCGTGAGTGAAAAACTGTTTTTT	CASSQVRAGVSEKLFF
.	TRBV6-5	TRBJ2-1	.	TGTGCCAGCAGCCACCTTTTTGGTGCGAATGAGCAGTTCTTC	CASSHLFGANEQFF
.	TRBV28	TRBJ2-1	few	TGTGCCAGCGGCCTTTACGTCAGTGAGCAGTTCTTC	CASGLYVSEQFF
.	TRBV11-2	TRBJ2-7	.	TGTGCCAGCAGCCAAAGCCGGGACTTACGCTACGAGCAGTACTTC	CASSQSRDLRYEQYF
TRBD1	TRBV28	TRBJ1-6	.	TGTGCCAGTGGTCAGGCGCCGGGACAGGGAAATTCACCCCTCCACTTT	CASGQAPGQGNSPLHF